This record looks at one T cell receptor beta chain sequence and its context. Germline CDR1 SNHLY, CDR2 FYNNEI. This CDR3 region has 14 residues. V was clipped by 6 bases and J by 11 bases, with 20 bases between them. The record originates from a study of blood T cell repertoires in COVID-19. On the study more broadly: The United States, Italy and Spain supplied acute and convalescent COVID-19 samples.

Clinical history as reported by participants underpinned cohort assignment. In the authors' methods: Amplification of reference gene primers provided the estimated nucleated cell counts. Using immunoSEQ multiplex PCR, the repertoire was profiled, and TCRdb retains in-frame clones only, with some absent. V and J calls and clone size are as listed in that table; D and trimming were resolved from the DNA. Of 280,000 or so clones listed, roughly 85% are singletons. V and J are TRBV2 and TRBJ2-1; D not resolved. The clonotype was recovered from a woman in her thirties or forties who had recovered from COVID-19. The sequenced material came from PBMCs or T cells enriched from blood (not recorded which). This chain's CDR3 is CASSDPRKVQQQFF. CDR3 bases: TGTGCCAGCAGCGACCCAAGAAAAGTACAGCAGCAGTTCTTC.